The T cell receptor beta chain under discussion was sequenced for a study of cytomegalovirus exposure and HLA in healthy donors. The overall study: Unique TCR beta sequences numbering 117 million came from 150 million to 200 million T cells in an earlier analysis.

Vbeta (60) and Jbeta (13) primers were used in the PCR. The method was immunoSEQ multiplex PCR; TCRdb's version includes in-frame clones alone and lacks a portion of them. Found here are more than 150,000 clones, roughly 85% of them singletons; the top ten hold 11% to 15%. Sequences were obtained from PBMCs. This receptor was obtained from a man aged 50 or older in good health and CMV-seropositive.

CDR3 nucleotides: TGTGCCAGCAGCTCCCGGGGAGTTAGCAATCAGCCCCAGCATTTT. Its protein product is CASSSRGVSNQPQHF. The rearrangement links TRBV5-8 to TRBJ1-5; D remains unclear. Trimming removed 3 bases at V and 0 bases at J, with 10 bases between. The germline CDR1 and CDR2 sequences are SGHTS and YDEGEE. The CDR3 consists of 15 residues. Full variable domain (missing parts from reference TRBV5-8 and TRBJ1-5): EAGVTQSPTHLIKTRGQQATLRCSPISGHTSVYWYQQALGLGLQFLLWYDEGEERNRGNFPPRFSGRQFPNYSSELNVNALELEDSALYLCASSSRGVSNQPQHFGDGTRLSIL.